Shown below are 31 T cell receptor beta chains from a single sample sequenced in a study of shared clonotypes between healthy human individuals. Generated by immunoSEQ multiplex PCR, the TCRdb table keeps only in-frame clones and is missing some. Of approximately 2,300,000 clones listed, roughly 90% were seen once; the top ten hold 0.3% to 0.4%. Input material: naive CD4+ T cells from PBMCs. Regarding subset: CD45RA+ positively selected. Every receptor here comes from a man aged 18 to 29 in good health. Some clones in this sample may be carry-over from other donors' samples.

This chain links TRBV28 with TRBJ1-2; D remains ambiguous. The CDR3 sequence is 14 residues long. Per the germline V gene, CDR1 is MDHEN and CDR2 is SYDVKM. V was shortened by 5 bases and J by 1 base, with 11 bases between the two germline ends. The CDR3 loop is CASSLASLNYGYTF. CDR3 nucleotides: TGTGCCAGCAGTCTGGCCAGTCTTAACTATGGCTACACCTTC.

The chain employs TRBV27 and TRBJ2-3; TRBD2 is a possible D gene (6 bases). V was trimmed by 4 bases and J by 3 bases, leaving 17 bases between them. The CDR3 has 16 residues. Germline V gives CDR1 MNHEY, CDR2 SMNVEV (reference sequence). DNA of the CDR3: TGTGCCAGCAGTTCTCCCAGGTTCGGGGGAACAGATACGCAGTATTTT. It translates to CASSSPRFGGTDTQYF.

The chain has TRBV7-6 and TRBJ1-4, with TRBD1 as a possible D gene (5 bases). The CDR3 covers 15 residues. The germline CDR1 and CDR2 sequences are SGHVS and FNYEAQ. The germline V and J ends were trimmed by 1 base and 0 bases, with 6 bases remaining between them. In DNA, the CDR3 is TGTGCCAGCAGCTTAGAAGGGGCAACTAATGAAAAACTGTTTTTT. Translation gives CASSLEGATNEKLFF.

This sequence joins TRBV15 and TRBJ1-3; D is undetermined. The CDR3 extends over 16 amino acids. V lost 0 bases, J lost 0 bases, and 9 bases lay in between. The germline V gene encodes CDR1 LNHNV and CDR2 YYDKDF (reference sequence). Here the CDR3 DNA reads TGTGCCACCAGCAGAGATCTATCGGTCTCTGGAAACACCATATATTTT. This sequence encodes CATSRDLSVSGNTIYF.

This clone came up a few times. Sequence at one end of the junction differs from germline and may be a read error. The chain uses TRBV6-1 and TRBJ2-1; D unresolved. The germline gives CDR1 MNHNS, CDR2 SASEGT. CDR3 length equals 9 residues. The CDR3 is CASSAAVIF. As DNA, the CDR3 is TGTGCCAGCAGTGCAGCCGTCATCTTC.

A remark on this clone: An end of the junction does not agree with germline; a read error may underlie this. The rearrangement joins TRBV6-5 to TRBJ1-2; no firm D call. The CDR3 length is 15 residues. The germline CDR1 and CDR2 sequences are MNHEY and SVGAGI. Here the CDR3 reads CASSYSRAGIYGYTF. The CDR3, as DNA: TGTGCCAGCAGCTACTCCCGGGCCGGGATCTATGGCTACACCTTC.

The CDR3 reads CSSGGGERNEQFF. DNA of the CDR3: TGCAGCTCTGGTGGGGGCGAAAGGAATGAGCAGTTCTTC. V and J are TRBV29-1 and TRBJ2-1; D may be TRBD1 (6 bases). Germline assignment: CDR1 SQVTM and CDR2 ANQGSEA. The CDR3 sequence is 13 residues long. The V and J ends lost 8 bases and 7 bases respectively, with 18 bases between them.

The CDR3 coding sequence is TGTGCCAGCAGCCCATCCGGGACTACCTTTGGCGGGGAGCTGTTTTTT. Translated, it gives CASSPSGTTFGGELFF. The chain carries TRBV11-2 and TRBJ2-2; 7 bases match TRBD2. Germline V gene data show CDR1 as SGHAT and CDR2 as FQNNGV. The CDR3 is made up of 16 amino acids. After removal of 5 bases from V and 7 bases from J, the junction contained 13 bases not matched to a gene.

This clone came up a few times. This chain joins TRBV25-1 and TRBJ1-5; D not certain. Germline CDR1 reads MGHDK; CDR2 reads SYGVNS. This CDR3 spans 12 amino acids. V was pared by 2 bases and J by 9 bases, with 8 bases between. CDR3: CASSEVGRPQHF. The CDR3 bases are TGTGCCAGCAGTGAAGTCGGAAGGCCCCAGCATTTT.

The V call is TRBV30, the J call TRBJ1-5; D is unclear. The CDR3 covers 14 residues. The ends were cut back, 0 bases at V and 1 base at J, with 7 bases in the middle. Per the germline V gene, CDR1 is GTSNPN and CDR2 is SVGIG (reference sequence). The CDR3 reads CAWSVVTSNQPQHF. In DNA, the CDR3 is TGTGCCTGGAGTGTGGTGACAAGCAATCAGCCCCAGCATTTT.

The chain is built from TRBV28 and TRBJ1-5, with D tentatively TRBD1 (5 bases). The CDR3 contains 13 residues. Germline assignment: CDR1 MDHEN and CDR2 SYDVKM. Trimming took off 8 bases at V and 9 bases at J, with 17 bases between the two ends. CDR3 DNA sequence: TGTGCCAGCGGGACTGCCGATGTTGGGCCCCAGCATTTT. Translation gives CASGTADVGPQHF.

The chain uses TRBV7-6 and TRBJ2-1; the D is unclear. CDR1 is SGHVS, CDR2 FNYEAQ, per germline. This CDR3 has 15 amino acids. Trimming removed 1 base from V and 9 bases from J, with 16 bases in between. The CDR3 sequence is CASSLETEDEGEQFF. The CDR3 region has the DNA TGTGCCAGCAGCTTAGAGACTGAGGATGAAGGTGAGCAGTTCTTC.

A single count supports this clone. This sample also contains other DNA sequences that code for the same CDR3. The chain carries TRBV6-1 and TRBJ2-7; 9 bases line up with TRBD2. Per the germline V gene, CDR1 is MNHNS and CDR2 is SASEGT. J was trimmed by 3 bases and V by 6 bases; bases with no gene match: 6. The CDR3 consists of 14 residues. Here the CDR3 DNA reads TGTGCCAGCAGCACCGGGACTAGCCTCTACGAGCAGTACTTC. Its translation: CASSTGTSLYEQYF.

This clone was seen only a few times. The chain carries TRBV5-4 and TRBJ1-2; D ambiguous. The length of the CDR3 is 14 residues. V was shortened by 3 bases and J by 3 bases, with 12 bases between the two germline ends. CDR1 and CDR2 from the germline V gene are SGHNT and YYREEE (reference sequence). CDR3 region: CASSSLLRDYGYTF. In DNA form, the CDR3 reads TGTGCCAGCAGCTCCCTCCTACGTGACTATGGCTACACCTTC.

The chain joins TRBV13 to TRBJ2-5; D not certain. Germline CDR1 PRHDT, CDR2 FYEKMQ (reference sequence). The CDR3 loop spans 13 amino acids. V was cut by 0 bases and J by 5 bases, with 7 bases left in between. CDR3 nucleotide sequence: TGTGCCAGCAGCTTAGGCCGGCTGGAGACCCAGTACTTC. It encodes CASSLGRLETQYF.

The rearrangement joins TRBV6-5 to TRBJ2-3, with unresolved D. This CDR3 has 15 residues. Germline CDR1 is MNHEY and CDR2 is SVGAGI. V was cut by 2 bases and J by 4 bases, with 13 bases left in between. The CDR3 DNA reads as TGTGCCAGCAGTTACAGTCGGAGAAGGGCAGATACGCAGTATTTT. Protein: CASSYSRRRADTQYF.

This chain joins TRBV28 and TRBJ1-5; no clear D. Germline lookup yields CDR1 MDHEN and CDR2 SYDVKM. Trimming took off 8 bases at V and 2 bases at J, with 19 bases between the two ends. CDR3 length: 16 amino acids. This chain's CDR3 is CASGSPRWGGNQPQHF. The DNA of the CDR3 is TGTGCCAGCGGATCCCCCCGGTGGGGTGGCAATCAGCCCCAGCATTTT.

The chain has TRBV29-1 and TRBJ2-6; D is undetermined. The CDR3 is 13 amino acids. The germline gives CDR1 SQVTM, CDR2 ANQGSEA. As DNA, the CDR3 is TGCAGTATTACAGCTTCTGGGGCCAACGTCCTGACTTTC. Translation gives CSITASGANVLTF.

The V call is TRBV23-1, the J call TRBJ1-1; D perhaps matches TRBD1 (6 bases). TRBV23-1 is marked as an open reading frame, function uncertain. CDR3 length: 16 amino acids. V dropped 3 bases and J dropped 1 base, with 15 bases sitting between them. CDR3 DNA sequence: TGCGCCAGCAGTCACGCGGGACACCGAAGGAACACTGAAGCTTTCTTT. It encodes CASSHAGHRRNTEAFF.

To note about this clone: Different DNA sequences within this sample yield the same CDR3. The chain links TRBV12-5 to TRBJ1-3, with D possibly being TRBD1 (5 bases). The CDR3 spans 12 residues. CDR1 is LGHNT, CDR2 FRNRAP, per germline. Deletions cut 5 bases from V and 7 bases from J, with 9 bases between. This chain's CDR3 is CASGTEGNTIYF. The CDR3 nucleotides read TGTGCTAGTGGTACGGAGGGGAACACCATATATTTT.

The chain couples TRBV28 to TRBJ2-1; perhaps TRBD2 as D (6 bases). This CDR3 spans 15 amino acids. V lost 3 bases and J 9 bases, leaving 18 bases between the germline ends. The germline gives CDR1 MDHEN, CDR2 SYDVKM. CDR3 coding DNA: TGTGCCAGCAGTTTGGGAGCGGAGGGGAGTGGTGAGCAGTTCTTC. Its translation is CASSLGAEGSGEQFF.

The chain is built from TRBV2 and TRBJ2-5; TRBD1 matches 10 bases. Losses at the gene ends were 6 bases for V and 5 bases for J; bases not matched to a gene: 6. Germline CDR1 SNHLY, CDR2 FYNNEI. The CDR3 runs to 14 residues. The CDR3 reads CASSIDRGRETQYF. CDR3 coding DNA: TGTGCCAGCAGCATAGACAGGGGGCGGGAGACCCAGTACTTC.

The chain joins TRBV5-1 to TRBJ2-1; 7 bases are shared with TRBD2. CDR1 and CDR2 from the germline V gene are SGHRS and YFSETQ. CDR3 length equals 17 residues. J lost 4 bases, V lost 0 bases, and 10 bases had no gene match. CDR3 in DNA: TGCGCCAGCAGCTTGGAACCTCCCTGGGGAGGGTACAATGAGCAGTTCTTC. Residues: CASSLEPPWGGYNEQFF.

The J gene is TRBJ1-4, the V gene TRBV2, with TRBD1 matching over 7 bases. The V gene end was trimmed by 4 bases and the J gene end by 4 bases; junction bases not matched to a gene: 6. Germline-derived CDR1 and CDR2 are SNHLY and FYNNEI. The length of the CDR3 is 15 residues. In DNA form, the CDR3 reads TGTGCCAGCAGTGCCGCCGGGACAGATAATGAAAAACTGTTTTTT. It specifies CASSAAGTDNEKLFF.

J is TRBJ2-5 and V is TRBV7-3; 8 nucleotides align to TRBD1. The CDR3 runs to 16 residues. CDR1 SGHTA and CDR2 FQGTGA come from the germline V gene. V dropped 4 bases and J dropped 5; count of bases not matched to a gene: 12. Here the CDR3 reads CASSSSRAGGTETQYF. As DNA, the CDR3 is TGTGCCAGCAGCTCAAGTAGGGCAGGGGGCACTGAGACCCAGTACTTC.

The chain carries TRBV4-2 and TRBJ2-1; D unresolved. CDR3 size: 16 residues. Germline V CDR1 and CDR2: LGHNA, YNFKEQ. Trimming took 0 bases from V and 6 from J, leaving 15 bases between them. CDR3 nucleotide sequence: TGTGCCAGCAGCCAAGAAATCGGAAGTATGGGCAATGAGCAGTTCTTC. Amino acids: CASSQEIGSMGNEQFF.

As DNA, the CDR3 is TGTGCCAGCAGGGGACTTGCCTCCCAGTACTTC. Protein product: CASRGLASQYF. This rearrangement joins TRBV2 to TRBJ2-5; tentative D call: TRBD2 (6 bases). CDR3 size: 11 residues. The V gene's germline CDR1 is SNHLY and CDR2 FYNNEI. Between the trimmed V and J ends, which lost 6 bases and 9 bases, there was a span of 11 bases.

The chain joins TRBV18 to TRBJ2-7; 9 positions agree with TRBD1. Looked up from germline, CDR1 is KGHSH and CDR2 is LQKENI. This CDR3 spans 15 amino acids. Trimming cost V 1 base and J 6 bases; bases outside gene matches: 7. CDR3 in amino acids: CASSPRRQGVSEQYF. DNA of the CDR3: TGTGCCAGCTCACCACGGAGACAGGGGGTAAGCGAGCAGTACTTC.

The chain couples TRBV5-5 to TRBJ2-7; possibly TRBD1 for D (5 bases). Trimming took 0 bases from V and 2 from J, leaving 12 bases between them. This CDR3 is 15 amino acids long. In germline, CDR1 is SGHKS, CDR2 YYEKEE (reference sequence). The CDR3, as DNA: TGTGCCAGCAGCTTGGCCGCAGGGATACCCTACGAGCAGTACTTC. This encodes CASSLAAGIPYEQYF.

The chain recombines TRBV7-3 with TRBJ2-1; 7 bases are shared with TRBD2. V was clipped by 3 bases and J by 10 bases; unmatched bases: 9. The germline gives CDR1 SGHTA, CDR2 FQGTGA. CDR3 length: 14 residues. CDR3 loop: CASSFRTSYEEQFF. CDR3 nucleotides: TGTGCCAGCAGCTTCCGGACTAGTTATGAGGAGCAGTTCTTC. The full variable domain, its missing parts supplied by reference TRBV7-3 and TRBJ2-1, is GAGVSQTPSNKVTEKGKYVELRCDPISGHTALYWYRQSLGQGPEFLIYFQGTGAADDSGLPNDRFFAVRPEGSVSTLKIQRTERGDSAVYLCASSFRTSYEEQFFGPGTRLTVL.

The chain has TRBV27 and TRBJ2-3; a weak D match, TRBD2 (6 bases). The CDR3 length is 14 residues. Per the germline V gene, CDR1 is MNHEY and CDR2 is SMNVEV (reference sequence). V was pared by 5 bases and J by 2 bases, with 11 bases between. CDR3 in amino acids: CASSLARHTDTQYF. The CDR3 DNA follows: TGTGCCAGCAGTCTAGCGAGGCACACAGATACGCAGTATTTT.